This record concerns one T cell receptor beta chain sequence. Germline V gene sequence: CDR1 SGHRS, CDR2 YFSETQ. V lost 5 bases to trimming and J lost 0 bases; unmatched junction nucleotides: 3. CDR3 size: 14 residues. Data came from immunoSEQ multiplex PCR; TCRdb stores just in-frame clones and leaves some out. The sample holds roughly 250,000 clones, approximately 90% seen once. This record comes from a study of blood T cell repertoires in COVID-19. Study-wide background: Both acute and convalescent COVID-19 samples were obtained from the United States, Italy and Spain.

The TCR originated in a young woman who had recovered from COVID-19. This sequence joins TRBV5-1 and TRBJ2-3; 7 positions agree with TRBD1. The sequencing sample was made of PBMCs or T cells enriched from blood (not recorded which). DNA of the CDR3: TGCGCCAGCAGAGGACAGGCCAGCACAGATACGCAGTATTTT. This sequence encodes CASRGQASTDTQYF.